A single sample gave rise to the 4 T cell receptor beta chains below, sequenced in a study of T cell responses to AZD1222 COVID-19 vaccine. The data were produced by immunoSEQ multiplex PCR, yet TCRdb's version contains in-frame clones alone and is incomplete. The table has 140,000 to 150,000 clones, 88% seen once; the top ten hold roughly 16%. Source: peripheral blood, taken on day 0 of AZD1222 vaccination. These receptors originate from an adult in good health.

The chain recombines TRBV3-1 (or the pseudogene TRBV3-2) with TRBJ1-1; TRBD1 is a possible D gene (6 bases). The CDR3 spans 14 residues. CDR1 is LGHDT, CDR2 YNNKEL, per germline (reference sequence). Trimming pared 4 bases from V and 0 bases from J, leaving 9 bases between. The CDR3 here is CASSPRTVNTEAFF. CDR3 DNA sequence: TGTGCCAGCAGCCCAAGGACAGTGAACACTGAAGCTTTCTTT.

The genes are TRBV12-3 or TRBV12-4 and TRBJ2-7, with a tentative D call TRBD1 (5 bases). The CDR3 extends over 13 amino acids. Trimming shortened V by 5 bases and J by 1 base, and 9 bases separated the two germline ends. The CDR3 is CASSGQGSYEQYF. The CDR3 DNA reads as TGTGCCAGCAGTGGCCAGGGTTCCTACGAGCAGTACTTC.

The CDR3 sequence is CASSPSLRTDYGYTF. The CDR3 DNA follows: TGTGCCAGCTCACCTAGTCTCAGGACAGACTATGGCTACACCTTC. The gene calls are TRBV18 and TRBJ1-2; weak D call: TRBD1 (6 bases). Germline CDR1 KGHSH, CDR2 LQKENI. This CDR3 region has 15 residues. V lost 3 bases and J lost 3, with 14 bases in between.

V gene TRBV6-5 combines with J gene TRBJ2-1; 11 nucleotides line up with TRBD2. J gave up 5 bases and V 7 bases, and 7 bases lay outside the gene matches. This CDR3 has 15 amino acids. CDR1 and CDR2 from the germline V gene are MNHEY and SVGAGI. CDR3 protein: CASNFLAGGHNEQFF. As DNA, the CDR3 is TGTGCCAGCAATTTCCTAGCGGGGGGCCACAATGAGCAGTTCTTC.